The entry below gives a single T cell receptor (beta chain) sequence along with its context. The CDR3 consists of 16 residues. Germline V CDR1 and CDR2: MGHRA, YSYEKL. Trimming took 1 base from V and 3 from J, leaving 13 bases between them. The data belong to a study of blood T cell repertoires in COVID-19. About the study: COVID-19 samples from acute and convalescent phases originated in the United States, Italy and Spain. T cells, B-cell-depleted T cells, or PBMCs provided the cDNA or gDNA that served as material.

Original processing notes: Researchers report that nucleated cell counts were estimated from reference gene primer amplification. The data were produced by immunoSEQ multiplex PCR, yet TCRdb's version contains in-frame clones alone and is incomplete. V and J calls and clone size follow that table, whereas D and trimming were derived from the DNA. The profile covers 75,000 to 90,000 clones, with over 80% appearing a single time and 18% taken by the ten largest. The specimen was peripheral blood. This chain uses TRBV4-1 with TRBJ1-3; no definite D call. This receptor was taken from an elderly man with active or convalescent COVID-19. CDR3 bases: TGCGCCAGCAGCCAAGGTGTTTCGGGATATGGAAACACCATATATTTT. It is translated as CASSQGVSGYGNTIYF.